The present T cell receptor beta chain was sequenced within a study of blood T cell repertoires in COVID-19. The wider study: COVID-19 samples collected from the United States, Italy and Spain covered acute and convalescent phases. The analysed material was cDNA or gDNA that came from T cells, B-cell-depleted T cells, or PBMCs.

Original methodology: The assay estimated nucleated cells by amplifying reference gene primers. The assay was immunoSEQ multiplex PCR, and TCRdb's table has in-frame clones only and misses some. V and J calls and clone size are copied from that table; D and trimming were computed from the DNA. There are roughly 250,000 clones in the sample; 75% to 95% occur only once, and 1.5% to 2% lies in the top ten. The CDR3 loop spans 15 amino acids. V lost 5 bases to trimming and J lost 9 bases; unmatched junction nucleotides: 11. The germline V gene has CDR1 SGDLS and CDR2 YYNGEE. Donors in Cohort 3 counted as recovered after two negative PCRs, clearance, or symptom resolution.

J is TRBJ2-1 and V is TRBV9; 10 nucleotides line up with TRBD2. The receptor was isolated from a young woman who had recovered from COVID-19. The sequenced sample was PBMCs or T cells enriched from blood (not recorded which). This chain's CDR3 is CASSSPASGRSEQFF. As DNA, the CDR3 is TGTGCCAGCAGTTCTCCGGCTAGCGGGAGAAGTGAGCAGTTCTTC.